This T cell receptor (beta chain) is from a study of T cell repertoires in cytomegalovirus infection. This CDR3 has 15 residues. Germline V lookup: CDR1 KGHDR, CDR2 SFDVKD. The ends were cut back, 7 bases at V and 0 bases at J, with 11 bases in the middle. TCRdb ran MiXCR on the reads and lists one entry per CDR3 protein. This sample has 570,000 or so distinct CDR3 sequences, with 40% found just once. Points on this clonotype: Antigen unknown.

The sample was cultured PBMCs, taken from culture after CMV antigen stimulation. This clonotype originated in a human donor in good health (CMV status not recorded). Some clones in this sample may be carry-over from other donors' samples. The rearrangement joins TRBV24-1 to TRBJ2-2; D is possibly TRBD1 or TRBD2 (5 bases each). The CDR3 here is CATSPGTANTGELFF. The CDR3 DNA sequence: TGTGCCACCAGCCCTGGGACCGCGAACACCGGGGAGCTGTTTTTT.